These 18 T cell receptor beta chains originate from one sample sequenced in a study of blood T cell repertoires in COVID-19. Data came from immunoSEQ multiplex PCR; TCRdb stores just in-frame clones and leaves some out. Of over 200,000 clones detected, about 68% appear once; the ten largest clones hold about 3.5%. Sequencing used peripheral blood. Receptor source: a woman aged 80 or over with acute or convalescent COVID-19.

This clone occurred a few times. This chain joins TRBV2 and TRBJ2-2; 8 positions match TRBD2. Germline-derived CDR1 and CDR2 are SNHLY and FYNNEI. This CDR3 comprises 15 residues. The ends lost 6 bases at V and 3 bases at J; junction bases unmatched: 6. This chain's CDR3 is CASSLTSGYTGELFF. DNA of the CDR3: TGTGCCAGCAGCCTTACTAGCGGTTACACCGGGGAGCTGTTTTTT.

The V gene is TRBV29-1, the J gene TRBJ1-1; D is unresolved. The CDR3 has 12 residues. Germline lookup yields CDR1 SQVTM and CDR2 ANQGSEA. V lost 4 bases to trimming and J lost 5 bases, with 11 bases between them. The CDR3 protein is CSVGRGETEAFF. The CDR3 DNA is TGCAGCGTTGGGAGAGGCGAAACTGAAGCTTTCTTT.

The V call is TRBV3-1 (or the pseudogene TRBV3-2), the J call TRBJ2-5; 15 bases fit TRBD2. The germline V gene has CDR1 LGHDT and CDR2 YNNKEL (reference sequence). V was clipped by 2 bases and J by 5 bases; unmatched bases: 12. The CDR3 extends over 19 amino acids. CDR3 protein: CASSQLGTSGGRSRETQYF. CDR3 in DNA: TGTGCCAGCAGCCAACTTGGGACTAGCGGGGGGCGTTCACGGGAGACCCAGTACTTC.

J is TRBJ1-1 and V is TRBV28; D is unresolved. Germline CDR1 and CDR2: MDHEN and SYDVKM. V gave up 3 bases and J gave up 2 bases, with 4 bases separating them. The CDR3 spans 12 residues. This CDR3 reads CASSLTNTEAFF. The CDR3 DNA follows: TGTGCCAGCAGTTTGACAAACACTGAAGCTTTCTTT.

This CDR3 reads CASSETPGGLYGYTF. Here the CDR3 DNA reads TGTGCCAGCAGTGAAACCCCCGGGGGGCTTTATGGCTACACCTTC. V usage is TRBV2 and J usage is TRBJ1-2, with TRBD1 as a possible D gene (6 bases). This CDR3 comprises 15 residues. Per the germline V gene, CDR1 is SNHLY and CDR2 is FYNNEI. V was cut by 2 bases and J by 5 bases, with 15 bases left in between.

The genes are TRBV29-1 and TRBJ1-1; 7 bases are shared with TRBD1. Germline assignment: CDR1 SQVTM and CDR2 ANQGSEA. The V gene end was trimmed by 5 bases and the J gene end by 0 bases; junction bases not matched to a gene: 6. CDR3 length: 14 amino acids. This chain's CDR3 is CSVPGTAMNTEAFF. CDR3 coding DNA: TGCAGCGTTCCCGGGACAGCAATGAACACTGAAGCTTTCTTT.

The gene calls are TRBV3-1 (or the pseudogene TRBV3-2) and TRBJ2-3; TRBD2 is a possible D gene (7 bases). Per the germline V gene, CDR1 is LGHDT and CDR2 is YNNKEL (reference sequence). This CDR3 has 16 residues. Trimming left V 2 bases short and J 1 base short, with 13 bases between. CDR3 sequence (DNA): TGTGCCAGCAGCCAACCCTACGGGGGGCGCACAGATACGCAGTATTTT. It translates to CASSQPYGGRTDTQYF.

In this sample, this clone turned up a few times. The chain employs TRBV19 and TRBJ1-1; no clear D gene. The CDR3 covers 12 residues. Germline V gives CDR1 LNHDA, CDR2 SQIVND (reference sequence). V was shortened by 9 bases and J by 14 bases, with 22 bases between the two germline ends. The CDR3 DNA sequence: TGTGCCAGAACACTTCTTCGCCCGGAGTGCTTCTTT. As protein: CARTLLRPECFF.

This clone was found once. The chain is built from TRBV5-8 and TRBJ2-3; 11 bases are shared with TRBD1. This CDR3 has 14 amino acids. Germline V lookup: CDR1 SGHTS, CDR2 YDEGEE. The V segment lost 3 bases and the J segment 7 bases; nucleotides outside the gene matches: 4. The DNA of the CDR3 is TGTGCCAGCAGCTGGGGGGACAGGGGGTATACGCAGTATTTT. It is translated as CASSWGDRGYTQYF. The entire variable domain, with the rest obtained from reference TRBV5-8 and TRBJ2-3, is as follows: EAGVTQSPTHLIKTRGQQATLRCSPISGHTSVYWYQQALGLGLQFLLWYDEGEERNRGNFPPRFSGRQFPNYSSELNVNALELEDSALYLCASSWGDRGYTQYFGPGTRLTVL.

CDR3 protein: CASSPGTALRRAYNEQFF. As DNA, the CDR3 is TGTGCCAGCAGCCCGGGGACAGCGCTACGCCGGGCCTACAATGAGCAGTTCTTC. The chain employs TRBV14 and TRBJ2-1; 7 bases align to TRBD1. This CDR3 has 18 amino acids. Germline V gene lookup returns CDR1 SGHDN and CDR2 FVKESK. The junction had 14 bases not matched to a gene; V was cut back by 4 bases and J by 2 bases.

The genes are TRBV6-5 and TRBJ1-1; 7 nucleotides match TRBD1. This CDR3 is built from 13 residues. Trimming took 5 bases from V and 4 from J; bases not matched to a gene: 4. Germline V gives CDR1 MNHEY, CDR2 SVGAGI. This CDR3 reads CASSQQGFTEAFF. The DNA for the CDR3 is TGTGCCAGCAGTCAACAGGGGTTCACTGAAGCTTTCTTT.

In regard to this clone: In the same sample, other DNA sequences code for this CDR3. The chain is built from TRBV7-9 and TRBJ2-7; 12 positions agree with TRBD2. The V segment lost 5 bases and the J segment 6 bases; nucleotides outside the gene matches: 2. The germline CDR1 and CDR2 sequences are SEHNR and FQNEAQ (reference sequence). The CDR3 loop spans 13 amino acids. DNA of the CDR3: TGTGCCAGCAGCCCGGGACTAGCGGGCGAGCAGTACTTC. It is translated as CASSPGLAGEQYF.

This sequence joins TRBV6-2 or TRBV6-3 and TRBJ1-4; D not certain. V was clipped by 5 bases and J by 7 bases, with 8 bases between them. Germline loops: CDR1 MNHEY, CDR2 SVGEGT. This CDR3 contains 12 residues. This chain's CDR3 is CASSSGGEKLFF. The CDR3 bases are TGTGCCAGCAGTAGCGGTGGTGAAAAACTGTTTTTT.

Note on this clone: This sample also contains other DNA sequences that code for the same CDR3. This chain uses TRBV7-9 with TRBJ1-1, with unresolved D. With 1 base removed from V and 1 base from J, the gap between germline ends came to 7 bases. Germline CDR1 reads SEHNR; CDR2 reads FQNEAQ (reference sequence). The CDR3 contains 14 residues. The CDR3 DNA sequence: TGTGCCAGCAGCTTAGATACCGGGAACACTGAAGCTTTCTTT. This translates into CASSLDTGNTEAFF.

The rearrangement uses TRBV3-1 (or the pseudogene TRBV3-2) and TRBJ1-2; D is unclear. CDR1 and CDR2 (germline): LGHDT, YNNKEL (reference sequence). There are 16 residues in the CDR3. Trimming shortened V by 4 bases and J by 0 bases, and 15 bases separated the two germline ends. The CDR3 nucleotides read TGTGCCAGCAGCCGCGGGATCGGCATTTCTAACTATGGCTACACCTTC. This codes for CASSRGIGISNYGYTF.

V and J are TRBV20-1 and TRBJ1-2; weak D call: TRBD1 (6 bases). Per the germline V gene, CDR1 is DFQATT and CDR2 is SNEGSKA (reference sequence). The CDR3 spans 11 residues. Trimming took off 8 bases at V and 2 bases at J, with 9 bases between the two ends. The CDR3 protein is CSTGFNYGYTF. DNA of the CDR3: TGCAGTACAGGGTTCAACTATGGCTACACCTTC.

The chain has TRBV11-2 and TRBJ1-2; a weak D match, TRBD1 (6 bases). Germline CDR1 reads SGHAT; CDR2 reads FQNNGV. V gave up 5 bases and J gave up 4 bases, with 20 bases separating them. This CDR3 region has 16 residues. Here the CDR3 reads CASSLQGGARAYGYTF. DNA of the CDR3: TGTGCCAGCAGCCTCCAAGGGGGGGCCAGGGCCTATGGCTACACCTTC.

V usage is TRBV9 and J usage is TRBJ2-2, with a weak D call TRBD1 (5 bases). The germline V gene has CDR1 SGDLS and CDR2 YYNGEE. The CDR3 contains 16 residues. The V gene lost 4 bases and the J gene lost 5 bases, with 18 bases spanning the gap. CDR3 coding DNA: TGTGCCAGCAGCAGAAGTTGGGGCAGGGCAACCGGGGAGCTGTTTTTT. This translates into CASSRSWGRATGELFF.